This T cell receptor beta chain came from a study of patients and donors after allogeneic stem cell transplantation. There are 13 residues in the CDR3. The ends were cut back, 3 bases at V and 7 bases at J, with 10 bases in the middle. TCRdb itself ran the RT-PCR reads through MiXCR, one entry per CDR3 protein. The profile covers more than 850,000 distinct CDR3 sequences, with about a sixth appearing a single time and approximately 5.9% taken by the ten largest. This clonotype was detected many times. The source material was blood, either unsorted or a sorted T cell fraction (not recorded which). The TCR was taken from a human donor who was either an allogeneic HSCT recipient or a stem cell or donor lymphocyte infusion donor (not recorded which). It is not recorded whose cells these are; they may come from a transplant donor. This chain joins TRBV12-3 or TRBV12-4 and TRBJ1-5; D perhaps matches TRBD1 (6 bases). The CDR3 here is CASSLGGEQPQHF. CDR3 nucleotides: TGTGCCAGCAGTTTGGGGGGCGAACAGCCCCAGCATTTT.